These 2 T cell receptor beta chains originate from one sample sequenced in a study of Graves' ophthalmopathy and Graves' hyperthyroidism. The sequenced template was RNA, covering the TCR beta CDR3 region. The workflow started with a first-round RT-PCR run with HTBI primers and then moved on to a second-round multiplex PCR. TCRdb re-called the multiplex PCR reads with MiXCR, one entry per CDR3 protein. The sample has about 400,000 distinct CDR3 sequences; about 17% are singletons. Source material: peripheral blood. These receptors were collected from a woman aged 18-30 years with Graves' ophthalmopathy.

This clonotype has at least ten counts. The J gene is TRBJ1-2, the V gene TRBV6-1; a weak D match, TRBD1 (5 bases). CDR1 is MNHNS and CDR2 is SASEGT in the germline V gene. This CDR3 spans 15 amino acids. V was pared by 6 bases and J by 8 bases, with 22 bases between. CDR3 nucleotides: TGTGCCAGCAGGACGATGGGGGAGCCCCCATGGGGCTACACCTTC. Its translation is CASRTMGEPPWGYTF.

This clonotype has a count of ten or more. V is TRBV6-5 and J is TRBJ2-3; D ambiguous. The CDR3 has 15 residues. Germline CDR1 reads MNHEY; CDR2 reads SVGAGI. Trimming removed 0 bases at V and 2 bases at J, with 9 bases between. The CDR3 protein is CASSYSRALTDTQYF. The CDR3 nucleotides are TGTGCCAGCAGTTACTCCCGGGCACTCACAGATACGCAGTATTTT.